This TCR beta chain was sequenced in a study of T cell repertoires in cytomegalovirus infection. Study details: Signatures in public TCR beta sequences pointed to both CMV infection and matching HLA type. Study-level points and caveats: HLA-C-restricted CMV clonotypes gave the most frequent clonotype in two of eight donors. Adding up the frequency of public TCR beta families identified people who carried CMV plus the relevant HLA.

This clonotype came up many times. Its antigen is as yet unknown. The CDR3 loop spans 15 amino acids. Germline CDR1 SGHTA, CDR2 FQGNSA. Trimming took 1 base from V and 7 from J; bases not matched to a gene: 7. One entry per CDR3 protein results from TCRdb running MiXCR on the reads. This table holds a few hundred thousand distinct CDR3 sequences, roughly 13% found once. V is TRBV7-2 and J is TRBJ2-4; 7 positions match TRBD2. The sequence was obtained from a human donor in good health (CMV status not recorded). Some clones in this sample may be carry-over from other donors' samples. The sample was PBMCs. The DNA of the CDR3 is TGTGCCAGCAGCTTAGTCATAAGGGGAGGGAACATTCAGTACTTC. As protein: CASSLVIRGGNIQYF.